The T cell receptor beta chain described here comes from a study of blood T cell repertoires in COVID-19. For the study at large: Italy, Spain and the United States were the sources of the convalescent and acute COVID-19 samples.

The V segment lost 6 bases and the J segment 3 bases; nucleotides outside the gene matches: 8. The CDR3 is 15 amino acids. Per germline, CDR1 MNHNY and CDR2 SVGAGI (reference sequence). How the authors handled the data: Amplification of reference gene primers provided the estimated nucleated cell counts. Method: immunoSEQ multiplex PCR; TCRdb's copy keeps in-frame clones and lacks some. That table gives V, J and clone size, and the DNA gave D and trimming. The profile shows around 400,000 clones, about 87% of them singletons. Specimen: peripheral blood. J is TRBJ1-1 and V is TRBV6-6; 9 bases line up with TRBD1. The sequence derives from a woman aged 60 to 75 with COVID-19, enrolled during active disease. In nucleotides, the CDR3 is TGTGCCAGCAGCCCTAGGGACAGGGCAGACACTGAAGCTTTCTTT. Residues: CASSPRDRADTEAFF.